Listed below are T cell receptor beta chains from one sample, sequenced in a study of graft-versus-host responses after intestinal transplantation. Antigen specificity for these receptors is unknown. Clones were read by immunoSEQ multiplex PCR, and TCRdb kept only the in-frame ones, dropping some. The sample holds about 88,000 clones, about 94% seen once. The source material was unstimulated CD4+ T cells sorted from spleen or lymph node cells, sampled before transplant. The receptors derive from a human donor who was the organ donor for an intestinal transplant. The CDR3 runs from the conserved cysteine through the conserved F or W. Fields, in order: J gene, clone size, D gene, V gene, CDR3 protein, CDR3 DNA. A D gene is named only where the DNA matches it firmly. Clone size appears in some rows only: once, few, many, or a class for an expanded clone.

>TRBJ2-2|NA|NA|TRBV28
CASSSAGVAGELFF
TGTGCCAGCAGTTCGGCAGGTGTTGCCGGGGAGCTGTTTTTT
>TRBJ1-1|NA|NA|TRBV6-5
CASSEEGWTEAFF
TGTGCCAGCAGTGAAGAGGGTTGGACTGAAGCTTTCTTT
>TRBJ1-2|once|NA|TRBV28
CASSWAGPSNYGYTF
TGTGCCAGCAGTTGGGCAGGGCCCTCTAACTATGGCTACACCTTC
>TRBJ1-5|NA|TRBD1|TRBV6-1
CASSSQGVSNQPQHF
TGTGCCAGCAGTTCACAGGGGGTCAGTAATCAGCCCCAGCATTTT
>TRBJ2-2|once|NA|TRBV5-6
CASSASFHGYTGELFF
TGTGCCAGCAGCGCGAGCTTTCACGGGTACACCGGGGAGCTGTTTTTT
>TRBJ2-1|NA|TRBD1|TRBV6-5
CASKGDRGNNEQFF
TGTGCCAGCAAAGGAGACAGGGGGAACAATGAGCAGTTCTTC
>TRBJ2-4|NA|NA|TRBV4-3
CASSQDVGTHQRAKNIQYF
TGCGCCAGCAGCCAAGATGTTGGGACACACCAGAGAGCCAAAAACATTCAGTACTTC
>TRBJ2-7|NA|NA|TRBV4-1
CASSLNRAYEQYF
TGCGCCAGCAGCCTAAACAGGGCCTACGAGCAGTACTTC
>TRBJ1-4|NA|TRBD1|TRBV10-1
CASSESYPGQVALRGKLFF
TGCGCCAGCAGTGAGTCGTACCCTGGACAGGTGGCGTTAAGGGGAAAACTGTTTTTT
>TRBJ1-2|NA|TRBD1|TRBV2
CASSEGTGNYGYTF
TGTGCCAGCAGTGAAGGGACAGGGAACTATGGCTACACCTTC
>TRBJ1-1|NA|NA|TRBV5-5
CASSFRFPNTEAFF
TGTGCCAGCAGCTTTCGGTTTCCGAACACTGAAGCTTTCTTT
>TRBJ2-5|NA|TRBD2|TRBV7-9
CASSSTSGGYQETQYF
TGTGCCAGCAGCTCTACTAGCGGGGGGTACCAAGAGACCCAGTACTTC
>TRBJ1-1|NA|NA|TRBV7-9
CASSYGLNTEAFF
TGTGCCAGCAGTTACGGCTTGAACACTGAAGCTTTCTTT
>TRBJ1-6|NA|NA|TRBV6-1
CASSRGIAAVSPLHF
TGTGCCAGCAGCAGAGGGATCGCCGCCGTTTCACCCCTCCACTTT
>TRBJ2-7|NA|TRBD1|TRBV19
CASSARDRVAYEQYF
TGTGCCAGTAGTGCCCGGGACAGGGTAGCCTACGAGCAGTACTTC
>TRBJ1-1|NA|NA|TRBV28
CASRVHLEQGAEAFF
TGTGCCAGCAGGGTCCACCTAGAACAGGGCGCTGAAGCTTTCTTT
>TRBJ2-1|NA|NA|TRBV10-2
CASRGTGEQFF
TGCGCCAGCAGAGGGACCGGTGAGCAGTTCTTC
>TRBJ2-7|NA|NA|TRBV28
CASRQDAYEQYF
TGTGCCAGCAGACAGGATGCCTACGAGCAGTACTTC
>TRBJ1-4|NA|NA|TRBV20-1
CSASLGEKLFF
TGCAGTGCTAGTCTGGGTGAAAAACTGTTTTTT
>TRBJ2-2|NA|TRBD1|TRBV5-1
CASSSRQGNTGELFF
TGCGCCAGCAGCTCTAGACAGGGAAACACCGGGGAGCTGTTTTTT
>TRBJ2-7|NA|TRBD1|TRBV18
CASSPRQGSYEQYF
TGTGCCAGCTCACCACGACAGGGATCCTACGAGCAGTACTTC
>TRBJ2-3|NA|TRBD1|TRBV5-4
CASSLDRGPDTQYF
TGTGCCAGCAGCTTGGACAGGGGCCCAGATACGCAGTATTTT
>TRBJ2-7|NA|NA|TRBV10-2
CASSEPSSSYEQYF
TGCGCCAGCAGTGAGCCTAGCAGCTCCTACGAGCAGTACTTC
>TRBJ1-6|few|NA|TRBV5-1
CASSLPGPYSPLHF
TGCGCCAGCAGCTTACCGGGCCCGTATTCACCCCTCCACTTT
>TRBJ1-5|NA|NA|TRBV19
CASMPGGNQPQHF
TGTGCCAGTATGCCCGGGGGGAATCAGCCCCAGCATTTT
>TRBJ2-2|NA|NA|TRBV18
CASSDSRTGELFF
TGTGCCAGCTCGGACTCGAGGACCGGGGAGCTGTTTTTT
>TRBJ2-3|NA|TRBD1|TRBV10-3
CAIRAGQGKPDTQYF
TGTGCCATCAGAGCGGGACAGGGGAAGCCAGATACGCAGTATTTT
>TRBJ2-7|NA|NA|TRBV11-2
CASSLPGGTAPRYEQYF
TGTGCCAGCAGCCTCCCCGGCGGAACAGCGCCCAGGTACGAGCAGTACTTC
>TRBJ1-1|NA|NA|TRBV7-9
CASSPRGNEADTEAFF
TGTGCCAGCAGCCCCCGGGGCAACGAAGCGGACACTGAAGCTTTCTTT
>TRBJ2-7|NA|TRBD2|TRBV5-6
CASSVSSGWFSSSYEQYF
TGTGCCAGCAGCGTCTCTAGCGGGTGGTTTTCTAGCTCCTACGAGCAGTACTTC
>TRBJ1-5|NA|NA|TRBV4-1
CASSQVGQGNQPQHF
TGCGCCAGCAGCCAGGTGGGGCAGGGGAATCAGCCCCAGCATTTT
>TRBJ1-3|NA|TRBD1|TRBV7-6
CASSSGQGRGNTIYF
TGTGCCAGCAGCTCTGGACAGGGCCGGGGAAACACCATATATTTT
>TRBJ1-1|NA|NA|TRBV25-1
CASFGGAEAFF
TGTGCCAGCTTCGGAGGCGCTGAAGCTTTCTTT
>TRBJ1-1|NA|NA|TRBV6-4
CASFRGSRTEAFF
TGTGCCAGCTTTCGTGGATCGAGGACTGAAGCTTTCTTT
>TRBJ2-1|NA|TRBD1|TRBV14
CASSRQGARNEQFF
TGTGCCAGCAGCCGACAGGGGGCACGCAATGAGCAGTTCTTC
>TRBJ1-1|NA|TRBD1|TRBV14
CASSPGQGITEAFF
TGTGCCAGCAGCCCGGGACAGGGGATCACTGAAGCTTTCTTT
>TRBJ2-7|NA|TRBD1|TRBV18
CASSGTGASYEQYF
TGTGCCAGCTCAGGGACAGGTGCATCCTACGAGCAGTACTTC
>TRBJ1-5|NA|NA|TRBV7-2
CASSLAPAQNQPQHF
TGTGCCAGCAGCTTAGCACCAGCCCAGAATCAGCCCCAGCATTTT
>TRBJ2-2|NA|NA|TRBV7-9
CASSFVTGELFF
TGTGCCAGCAGCTTCGTCACCGGGGAGCTGTTTTTT
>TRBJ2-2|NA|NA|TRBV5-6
CASSLRFGDTGELFF
TGTGCCAGCAGCTTGAGGTTCGGCGATACCGGGGAGCTGTTTTTT